This TCR beta chain was profiled in a study of T cells in Graves' hyperthyroidism and ophthalmopathy. The length of the CDR3 is 10 residues. Trimming took off 4 bases at V and 8 bases at J, with 7 bases between the two ends. CDR1 is DFQATT, CDR2 SNEGSKA, per germline (reference sequence). For the diagnoses, clinical symptoms, serum thyroxine and TRAb, thyroid ultrasound and orbital computed tomography were used. General study results and limits: Model output signaled ophthalmopathy a median approximately 6 months ahead of onset.

Note on this clonotype: The target antigen is unknown.

RNA transcripts gave rise to amplified TCR beta CDR3 regions. An initial round of RT-PCR targeting the TCR CDR3 relied on the HTBI primer set. TCRdb reprocessed the multiplex PCR reads with MiXCR, giving one entry per CDR3 protein. The sample gives under 400,000 distinct CDR3 sequences, under 25% of which show up once; less than 65% is in the top ten. Sample: blood. This clonotype originated in a woman in her forties or fifties with Graves' hyperthyroidism. The genes are TRBV20-1 and TRBJ2-3; D is uncertain. CDR3 region: CSAKAPTQYF. The CDR3 DNA reads as TGCAGTGCTAAGGCCCCTACGCAGTATTTT.